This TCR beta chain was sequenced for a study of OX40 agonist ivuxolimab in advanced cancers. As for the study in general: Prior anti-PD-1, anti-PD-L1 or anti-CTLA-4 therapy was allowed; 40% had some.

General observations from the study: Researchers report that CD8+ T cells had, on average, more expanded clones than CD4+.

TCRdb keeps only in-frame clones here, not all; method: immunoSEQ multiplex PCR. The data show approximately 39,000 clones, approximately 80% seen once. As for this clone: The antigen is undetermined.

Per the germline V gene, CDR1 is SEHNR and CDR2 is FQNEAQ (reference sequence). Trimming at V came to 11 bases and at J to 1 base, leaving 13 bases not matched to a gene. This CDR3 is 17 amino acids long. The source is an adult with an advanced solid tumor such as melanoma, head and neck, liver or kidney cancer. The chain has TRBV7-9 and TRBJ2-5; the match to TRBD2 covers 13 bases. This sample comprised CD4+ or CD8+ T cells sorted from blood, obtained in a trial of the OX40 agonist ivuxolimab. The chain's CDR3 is CAYDAAWTSGGQETQYF. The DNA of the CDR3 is TGTGCCTACGATGCAGCCTGGACTAGCGGGGGCCAAGAGACCCAGTACTTC.